This is a list of T cell receptor beta chains from one sample in a study of technical replicates of blood from a handful of donors. Clones were sequenced by immunoSEQ multiplex PCR, and TCRdb holds only the in-frame ones, with some missing. The sample has 75,000 to 95,000 clones, around 94% seen once. Sequencing was performed on T cells isolated from PBMCs. The receptor set was obtained from a human donor in good health. Both conserved end residues are part of each CDR3. D genes are given only for firm matches. Size is omitted from some rows. Given values are once, few, many or a class for expanded clones.

.	.	TRBJ2-5	TRBV2	TGTGCCAGCTGTGCCGAGTCCGGGGAGGAGACCCAGTACTTC	CASCAESGEETQYF
.	.	TRBJ1-1	TRBV10-3	TGTGCCACCAAACAGGCTTCGAACGCTGAAGCTTTCTTT	CATKQASNAEAFF
.	.	TRBJ2-3	TRBV11-2	TGTGCCAGCAGCTCCCACACAGATACGCAGTATTTT	CASSSHTDTQYF
.	.	TRBJ2-3	TRBV14	TGTGCCAGCAGCCAAGCAGGCACAGATACGCAGTATTTT	CASSQAGTDTQYF
.	.	TRBJ1-1	TRBV27	TGTGCCAGCAGTAAGCAGGGTTTTAGGGAGGATCGGGCTTTCTTT	CASSKQGFREDRAFF
TRBD2	few	TRBJ2-3	TRBV28	TGTGCCAGCAGTTTAAGCTTTCAGGGGACTAGCGGAGATACGCAGTATTTT	CASSLSFQGTSGDTQYF
TRBD2	.	TRBJ2-1	TRBV7-3	TGTGCCAGCAGCTTAGGTGGGGGGCGGGGGGCCCCATACAATGAGCAGTTCTTC	CASSLGGGRGAPYNEQFF
.	.	TRBJ2-6	TRBV18	TGTGCCAGCTCACCCAATGGGGCCATTGGTGAGGCTGGGGCCAACGTCCTGACTTTC	CASSPNGAIGEAGANVLTF
TRBD2	.	TRBJ2-1	TRBV18	TGTGCCAGCTCACCACCGGATGCGGGGGGATTTAATGAGCAGTTCTTC	CASSPPDAGGFNEQFF
TRBD2	.	TRBJ2-7	TRBV7-2	TGTGCCAGCAAATCGGCTGTGGCGGGGGGTTACGAGCAGTACTTC	CASKSAVAGGYEQYF
TRBD1	.	TRBJ1-2	TRBV30	TGTGCCTGGAGAATAAGGACAGGGGGCGGTTATGGCTACACCTTC	CAWRIRTGGGYGYTF
TRBD1	.	TRBJ2-6	TRBV9	TGTGCCAGCAGCGCAGGACAGGTGTACTCTGGGGCCAACGTCCTGACTTTC	CASSAGQVYSGANVLTF
TRBD1	.	TRBJ2-5	TRBV5-1	TGCGCCAGCAGCCCTGGGACAGGCCAAGAGACCCAGTACTTC	CASSPGTGQETQYF
.	.	TRBJ1-5	TRBV27	TGTGCCAGCAAAGCCAGGGTGGGTTATAGCAATCAGCCCCAGCATTTT	CASKARVGYSNQPQHF
.	.	TRBJ2-1	TRBV7-2	TGTGCCAGCAGCTTAGCACGAGGGAATGAGCAGTTCTTC	CASSLARGNEQFF
.	.	TRBJ1-2	TRBV7-9	TGTGCCAGCAGCTTAGAAATCTGGGGTACCAGGGATGGCTACACCTTC	CASSLEIWGTRDGYTF
.	.	TRBJ2-7	TRBV5-4	TGTGCCAGCAGCTTGGGACAGCCCTCCTACGAGCAGTACTTC	CASSLGQPSYEQYF
TRBD2	.	TRBJ2-1	TRBV4-1	TGCGCCAGCAGCCAATCCAGGAGGCTAGCGGACTACAATGAGCAGTTCTTC	CASSQSRRLADYNEQFF
.	.	TRBJ2-1	TRBV10-1	TGCGCCAGCAGTGAGAGGGCTAGCTTGTACAATGAGCAGTTCTTC	CASSERASLYNEQFF
TRBD1	.	TRBJ1-5	TRBV19	TGTGCCAGTAGTAGGGGACAGGGCAGCAATCAGCCCCAGCATTTT	CASSRGQGSNQPQHF
.	.	TRBJ2-1	TRBV4-1	TGCGCCAGCAGGAGCGAGACGGTCTCCTACAATGAGCAGTTCTTC	CASRSETVSYNEQFF
TRBD2	.	TRBJ2-1	TRBV19	TGTGCCAGTAGAAGCGGGAGGGCATCCTACAATGAGCAGTTCTTC	CASRSGRASYNEQFF
TRBD1	once	TRBJ2-3	TRBV5-1	TGCGCCAGCAGCACGGGACAGACCACAGATACGCAGTATTTT	CASSTGQTTDTQYF
.	.	TRBJ2-1	TRBV5-1	TGCGCCAGCAGCTTGGCGGGACTCCTATACAATGAGCAGTTCTTC	CASSLAGLLYNEQFF
TRBD2	.	TRBJ2-2	TRBV25-1	TGTGCCAGCAGTGACTTGACTAGCGTCGGCACCGGGGAGCTGTTTTTT	CASSDLTSVGTGELFF
TRBD2	.	TRBJ2-1	TRBV4-1	TGCGCCAGCAGCGGGGGACGCGTTAGCGGGAGCTCCTACAATGAGCAGTTCTTC	CASSGGRVSGSSYNEQFF
TRBD2	.	TRBJ2-7	TRBV4-1	TGCGCCAGCAGCCAAGGTCCGGGACTAGCGGGAGGGGGATCCTACGAGCAGTACTTC	CASSQGPGLAGGGSYEQYF
.	.	TRBJ2-2	TRBV7-6	TGTGCCAGCAGCTTAGTTGCGGGGGCGGCCACCGGGGAGCTGTTTTTT	CASSLVAGAATGELFF
TRBD1	.	TRBJ2-7	TRBV7-8	TGTGCCAGCAGCTTAGAGGGGACAGGGGTTTACGAGCAGTACTTC	CASSLEGTGVYEQYF
.	.	TRBJ2-7	TRBV4-1	TGCGCCAGCAGCCAAGAGGTAGAGACCTACGAGCAGTACTTC	CASSQEVETYEQYF
TRBD2	.	TRBJ2-7	TRBV28	TGTGCCAGACCCTATGCGTCACTAGCGGCCTCCTACGAGCAGTACTTC	CARPYASLAASYEQYF
TRBD2	.	TRBJ2-7	TRBV28	TGTGCCAGCAGCTCAGTCTCCGGGACTAGTAACTACGAGCAGTACTTC	CASSSVSGTSNYEQYF
TRBD2	once	TRBJ2-7	TRBV11-2	TGTGCCAGCAGCCCGCGTCGACTAGCGATCCACGAGCAGTACTTC	CASSPRRLAIHEQYF
.	few	TRBJ2-7	TRBV29-1	TGCAGCGTTTGTTACACGGAACAGGCCACCTACGAGCAGTACTTC	CSVCYTEQATYEQYF
TRBD1	.	TRBJ1-5	TRBV19	TGTGCCAGTACTGACAGGGGCGGCAATCAGCCCCAGCATTTT	CASTDRGGNQPQHF
TRBD1	.	TRBJ2-7	TRBV9	TGTGCCAGCAGCGTAGGGGACAGCATTTACGAGCAGTACTTC	CASSVGDSIYEQYF
TRBD2	once	TRBJ2-3	TRBV9	TGTGCCAGCAGCGCAGGACTAGCGGTGAGCACAGATACGCAGTATTTT	CASSAGLAVSTDTQYF